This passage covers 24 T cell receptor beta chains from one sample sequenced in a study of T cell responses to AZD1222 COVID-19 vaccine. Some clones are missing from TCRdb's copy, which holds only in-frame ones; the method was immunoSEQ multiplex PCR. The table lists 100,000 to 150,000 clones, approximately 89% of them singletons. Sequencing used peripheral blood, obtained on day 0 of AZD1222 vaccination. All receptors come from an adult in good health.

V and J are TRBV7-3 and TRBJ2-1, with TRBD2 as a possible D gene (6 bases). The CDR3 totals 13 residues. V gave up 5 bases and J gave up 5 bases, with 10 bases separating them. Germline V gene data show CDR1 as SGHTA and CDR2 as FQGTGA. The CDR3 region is CASSPAGNNEQFF. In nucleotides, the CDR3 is TGTGCCAGCAGCCCCGCGGGGAACAATGAGCAGTTCTTC.

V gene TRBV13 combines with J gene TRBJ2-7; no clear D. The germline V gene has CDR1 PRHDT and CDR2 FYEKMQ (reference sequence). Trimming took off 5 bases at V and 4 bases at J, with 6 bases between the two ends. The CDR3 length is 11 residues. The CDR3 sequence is CASSVGYEQYF. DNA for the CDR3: TGTGCCAGCAGCGTCGGATACGAGCAGTACTTC.

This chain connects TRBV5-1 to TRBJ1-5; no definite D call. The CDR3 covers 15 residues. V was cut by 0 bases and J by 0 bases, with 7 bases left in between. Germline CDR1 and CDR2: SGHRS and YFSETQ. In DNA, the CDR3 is TGCGCCAGCAGCTTGGGTGAGAATAGCAATCAGCCCCAGCATTTT. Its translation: CASSLGENSNQPQHF.

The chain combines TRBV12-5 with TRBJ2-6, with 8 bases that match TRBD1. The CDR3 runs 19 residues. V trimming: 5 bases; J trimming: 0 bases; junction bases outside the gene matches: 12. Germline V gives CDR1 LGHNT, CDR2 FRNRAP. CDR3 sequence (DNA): TGTGCTAGTGGTCCTCCCGCCAGGGGGCTCTACTCTGGGGCCAACGTCCTGACTTTC. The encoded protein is CASGPPARGLYSGANVLTF.

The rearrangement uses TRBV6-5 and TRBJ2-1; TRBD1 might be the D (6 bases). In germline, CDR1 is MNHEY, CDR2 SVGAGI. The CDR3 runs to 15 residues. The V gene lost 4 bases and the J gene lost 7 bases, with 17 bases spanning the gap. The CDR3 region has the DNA TGTGCCAGCAGTTCAGGGACCCCAAGGGGGAATGAGCAGTTCTTC. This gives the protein CASSSGTPRGNEQFF.

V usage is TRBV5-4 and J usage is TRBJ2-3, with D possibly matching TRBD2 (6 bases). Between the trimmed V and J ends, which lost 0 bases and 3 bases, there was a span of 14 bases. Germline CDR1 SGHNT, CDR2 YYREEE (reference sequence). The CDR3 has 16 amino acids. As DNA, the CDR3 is TGTGCCAGCAGCTTGGCTGTGGCGGGAAGGACAGATACGCAGTATTTT. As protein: CASSLAVAGRTDTQYF.

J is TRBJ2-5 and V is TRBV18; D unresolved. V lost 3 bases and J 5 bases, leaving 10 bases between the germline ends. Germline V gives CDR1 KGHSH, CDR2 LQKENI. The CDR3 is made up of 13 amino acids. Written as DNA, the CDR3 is TGTGCCAGCTCACCTGGGCTTGGGGAGACCCAGTACTTC. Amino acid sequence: CASSPGLGETQYF.

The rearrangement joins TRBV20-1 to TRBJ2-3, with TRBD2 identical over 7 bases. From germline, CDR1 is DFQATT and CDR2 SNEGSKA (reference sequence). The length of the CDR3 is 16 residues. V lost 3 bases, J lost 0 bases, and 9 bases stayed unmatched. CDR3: CSASIGRRVSTDTQYF. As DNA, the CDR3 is TGCAGTGCTAGTATCGGGAGGCGGGTTAGCACAGATACGCAGTATTTT.

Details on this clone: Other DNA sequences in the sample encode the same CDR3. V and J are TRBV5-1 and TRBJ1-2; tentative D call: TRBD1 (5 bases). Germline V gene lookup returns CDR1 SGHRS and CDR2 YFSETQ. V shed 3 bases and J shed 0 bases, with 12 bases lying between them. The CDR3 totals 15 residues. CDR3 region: CASSWGGRSNYGYTF. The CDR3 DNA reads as TGCGCCAGCAGCTGGGGCGGGAGGTCTAACTATGGCTACACCTTC.

CDR3 loop: CATGLAGETQYF. The CDR3 DNA reads as TGTGCGACGGGACTAGCGGGGGAGACCCAGTACTTC. The chain carries TRBV30 and TRBJ2-5; 13 positions agree with TRBD2. CDR1 and CDR2 from the germline V gene are GTSNPN and SVGIG (reference sequence). The CDR3 contains 12 residues.

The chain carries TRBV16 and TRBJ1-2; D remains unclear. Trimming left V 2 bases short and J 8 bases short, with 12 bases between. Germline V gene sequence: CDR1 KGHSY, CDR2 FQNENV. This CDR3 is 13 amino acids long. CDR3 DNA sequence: TGTGCCAGCAGCCAAACTACACGGCGGGGCTACACCTTC. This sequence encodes CASSQTTRRGYTF.

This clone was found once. The CDR3 protein is CASSVSSSTYEQYF. The CDR3 DNA reads TGTGCCAGCAGCGTCAGCAGCTCCACCTACGAGCAGTACTTC. The chain carries TRBV7-8 and TRBJ2-7; the D is unclear. The CDR3 extends over 14 amino acids. V was cut by 5 bases and J by 2 bases, with 13 bases left in between. CDR1 SGHVS and CDR2 FQNEAQ come from the germline V gene.

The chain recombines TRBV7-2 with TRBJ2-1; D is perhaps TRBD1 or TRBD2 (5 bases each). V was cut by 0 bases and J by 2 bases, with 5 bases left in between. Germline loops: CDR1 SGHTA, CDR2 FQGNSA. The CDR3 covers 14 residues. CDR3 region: CASSLAGAYNEQFF. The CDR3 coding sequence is TGTGCCAGCAGCTTAGCGGGGGCCTACAATGAGCAGTTCTTC.

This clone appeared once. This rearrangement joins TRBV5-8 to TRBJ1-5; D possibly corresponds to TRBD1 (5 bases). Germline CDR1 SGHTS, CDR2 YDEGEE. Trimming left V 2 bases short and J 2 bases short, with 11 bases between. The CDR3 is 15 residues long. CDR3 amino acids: CASSFSGTGNQPQHF. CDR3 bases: TGTGCCAGCAGCTTTTCAGGGACCGGCAATCAGCCCCAGCATTTT.

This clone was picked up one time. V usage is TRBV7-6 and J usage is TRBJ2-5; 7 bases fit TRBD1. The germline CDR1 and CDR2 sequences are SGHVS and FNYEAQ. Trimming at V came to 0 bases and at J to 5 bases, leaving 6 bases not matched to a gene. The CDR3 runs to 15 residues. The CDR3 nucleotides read TGTGCCAGCAGCTTAGCTGACAGGGATACGGAGACCCAGTACTTC. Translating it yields CASSLADRDTETQYF. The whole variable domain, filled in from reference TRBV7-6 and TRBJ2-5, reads GAGVSQSPRYKVTKRGQDVALRCDPISGHVSLYWYRQALGQGPEFLTYFNYEAQQDKSGLPNDRFSAERPEGSISTLTIQRTEQRDSAMYRCASSLADRDTETQYFGPGTRLLVL.

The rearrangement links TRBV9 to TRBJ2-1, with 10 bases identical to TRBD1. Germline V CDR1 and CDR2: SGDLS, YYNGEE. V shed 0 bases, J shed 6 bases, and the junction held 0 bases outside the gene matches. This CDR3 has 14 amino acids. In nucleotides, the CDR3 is TGTGCCAGCAGCGTAGGGACAGGGGGCAATGAGCAGTTCTTC. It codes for CASSVGTGGNEQFF.

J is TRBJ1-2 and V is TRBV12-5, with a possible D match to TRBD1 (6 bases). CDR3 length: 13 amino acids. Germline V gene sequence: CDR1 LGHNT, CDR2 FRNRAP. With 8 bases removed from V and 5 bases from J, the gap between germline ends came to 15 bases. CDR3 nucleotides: TGTGCTAGTTCGGGGGGCGCTGGGTATGGCTACACCTTC. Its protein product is CASSGGAGYGYTF.

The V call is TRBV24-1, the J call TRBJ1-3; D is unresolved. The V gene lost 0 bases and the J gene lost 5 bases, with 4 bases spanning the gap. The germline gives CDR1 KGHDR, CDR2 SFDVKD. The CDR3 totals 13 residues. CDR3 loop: CATSDLVRNTIYF. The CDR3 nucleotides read TGTGCCACCAGTGATTTGGTTAGAAACACCATATATTTT.

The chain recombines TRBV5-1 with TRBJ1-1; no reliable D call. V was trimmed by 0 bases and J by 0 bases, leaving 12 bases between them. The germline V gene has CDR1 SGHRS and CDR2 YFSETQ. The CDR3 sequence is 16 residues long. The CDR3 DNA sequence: TGCGCCAGCAGCTTGGCCGGACGGCAAATGAACACTGAAGCTTTCTTT. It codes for CASSLAGRQMNTEAFF.

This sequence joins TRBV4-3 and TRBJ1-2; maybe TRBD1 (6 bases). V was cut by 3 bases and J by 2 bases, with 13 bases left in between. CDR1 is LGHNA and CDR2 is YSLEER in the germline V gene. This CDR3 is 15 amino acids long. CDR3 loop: CASSHATTGNYGYTF. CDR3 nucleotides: TGCGCCAGCAGCCACGCTACCACAGGGAACTATGGCTACACCTTC.

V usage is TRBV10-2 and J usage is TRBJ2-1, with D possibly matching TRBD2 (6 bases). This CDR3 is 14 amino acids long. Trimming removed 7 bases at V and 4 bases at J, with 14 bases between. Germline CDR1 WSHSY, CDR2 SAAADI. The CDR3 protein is CASTPGLTYNEQFF. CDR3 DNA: TGCGCCAGCACCCCGGGACTGACTTACAATGAGCAGTTCTTC.

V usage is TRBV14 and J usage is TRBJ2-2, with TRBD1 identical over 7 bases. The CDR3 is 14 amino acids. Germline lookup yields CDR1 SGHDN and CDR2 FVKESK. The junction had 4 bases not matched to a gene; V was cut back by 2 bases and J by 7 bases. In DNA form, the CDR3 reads TGTGCCAGCAGCCAACAATACAGGGGCGGGGAGCTGTTTTTT. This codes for CASSQQYRGGELFF. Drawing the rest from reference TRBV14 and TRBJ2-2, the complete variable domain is EAGVTQFPSHSVIEKGQTVTLRCDPISGHDNLYWYRRVMGKEIKFLLHFVKESKQDESGMPNNRFLAERTGGTYSTLKVQPAELEDSGVYFCASSQQYRGGELFFGEGSRLTVL.

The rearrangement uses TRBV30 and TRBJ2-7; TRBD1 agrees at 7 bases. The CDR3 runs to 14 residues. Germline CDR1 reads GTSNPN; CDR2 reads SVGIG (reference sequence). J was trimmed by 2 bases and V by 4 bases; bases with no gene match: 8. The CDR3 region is CAWTAPGQTYEQYF. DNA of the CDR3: TGTGCCTGGACGGCCCCGGGACAGACCTACGAGCAGTACTTC.

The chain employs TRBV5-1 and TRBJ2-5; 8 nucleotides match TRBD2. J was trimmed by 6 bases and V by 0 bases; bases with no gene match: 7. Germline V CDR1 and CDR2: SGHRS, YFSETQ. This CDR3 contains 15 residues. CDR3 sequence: CASSLDTSGEKTQYF. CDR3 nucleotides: TGCGCCAGCAGCTTGGACACTAGCGGCGAGAAGACCCAGTACTTC.